These 22 T cell receptor beta chains came from one sample sequenced in a study of cytomegalovirus exposure and HLA in healthy donors. It was with 60 Vbeta and 13 Jbeta primers that the PCR ran. Libraries were prepared by immunoSEQ multiplex PCR; TCRdb keeps only in-frame clonotypes and omits some of them. Among about 220,000 clones listed, more than 75% were seen once. Sequencing was done on a sample of PBMCs. Receptors originate from a middle-aged woman in good health and CMV-seropositive.

The V gene is TRBV28, the J gene TRBJ1-2; TRBD1 might be the D (5 bases). V lost 4 bases and J 7 bases, leaving 10 bases between the germline ends. CDR1 is MDHEN and CDR2 is SYDVKM in the germline V gene. CDR3 length: 12 amino acids. The CDR3 reads CASSSSTAGYTF. CDR3 coding DNA: TGTGCCAGCAGTTCGTCGACAGCTGGCTACACCTTC.

V and J are TRBV5-6 and TRBJ1-1, with 7 positions matching TRBD1. Trimming cost V 1 base and J 4 bases; bases outside gene matches: 7. This CDR3 region has 15 residues. CDR1 is SGHDT, CDR2 YYEEEE, per germline. The CDR3 coding sequence is TGTGCCAGCAGCTTGCTAGGGGGCCAGGGCACTGAAGCTTTCTTT. It yields the protein CASSLLGGQGTEAFF.

This sequence joins TRBV7-9 and TRBJ1-2; no firm D call. Germline CDR1 and CDR2: SEHNR and FQNEAQ (reference sequence). The V end lost 1 base, the J end lost 4 bases, and 10 bases lay between the germline ends. The CDR3 has 14 residues. The CDR3 spells CASSLEGGSYGYTF. The CDR3 DNA reads as TGTGCCAGCAGCTTAGAGGGAGGGAGCTATGGCTACACCTTC.

This chain links TRBV5-1 with TRBJ1-1; D uncertain. Looked up from germline, CDR1 is SGHRS and CDR2 is YFSETQ. V gave up 1 base and J gave up 0 bases, with 10 bases separating them. The CDR3 sequence is 15 residues long. The CDR3 loop is CASSLRQVLNTEAFF. For the CDR3, the DNA is TGCGCCAGCAGCTTGCGGCAGGTATTGAACACTGAAGCTTTCTTT.

The chain links TRBV5-1 to TRBJ2-3, with 9 bases fitting TRBD2. This CDR3 region has 17 residues. The junction had 11 bases not matched to a gene; V was cut back by 3 bases and J by 3 bases. Germline V gives CDR1 SGHRS, CDR2 YFSETQ. CDR3 in DNA: TGCGCCAGCAGCTGGGGCCCGCGAGCGGGGGGAACAGATACGCAGTATTTT. This codes for CASSWGPRAGGTDTQYF.

The chain couples TRBV27 to TRBJ1-2; D is unresolved. This CDR3 contains 16 residues. From germline, CDR1 is MNHEY and CDR2 SMNVEV (reference sequence). The V gene lost 1 base and the J gene lost 1 base, with 13 bases spanning the gap. This CDR3 is CASSLFPGGSNYGYTF. The CDR3 DNA is TGTGCCAGCAGTTTATTCCCAGGAGGAAGTAACTATGGCTACACCTTC.

The CDR3 DNA follows: TGTGCCAGCACTCCGGACAGTTCCTACGAGCAGTACTTC. Protein product: CASTPDSSYEQYF. The V and J genes are TRBV6-1 and TRBJ2-7; tentative D call: TRBD1 (6 bases). The germline CDR1 and CDR2 sequences are MNHNS and SASEGT. V dropped 7 bases and J dropped 1 base, with 11 bases sitting between them. The CDR3 extends over 13 amino acids.

The V gene is TRBV4-2, the J gene TRBJ2-7; tentatively, D is TRBD2 (6 bases). Trimming removed 3 bases from V and 3 bases from J, with 15 bases in between. The CDR3 loop spans 15 amino acids. In germline, CDR1 is LGHNA, CDR2 YNFKEQ. The CDR3 sequence is CASSHSGTSFYEQYF. The CDR3 DNA follows: TGTGCCAGCAGCCATTCCGGGACTTCGTTCTACGAGCAGTACTTC.

The rearrangement links TRBV20-1 to TRBJ2-1; no clear D gene. The germline CDR1 and CDR2 sequences are DFQATT and SNEGSKA (reference sequence). V was trimmed by 6 bases and J by 6 bases, leaving 9 bases between them. CDR3 length: 11 residues. The CDR3 bases are TGCAGTGCGTCCCTTTCCAATGAGCAGTTCTTC. Protein: CSASLSNEQFF.

This clone was seen a few times. J is TRBJ2-3 and V is TRBV19; 12 positions agree with TRBD2. With 6 bases clipped from V and 2 bases from J, the junction kept 3 bases outside the gene matches. Germline lookup yields CDR1 LNHDA and CDR2 SQIVND (reference sequence). The length of the CDR3 is 15 residues. CDR3 nucleotide sequence: TGTGCCAGTAGGGGACTAGCGGGCTCCACAGATACGCAGTATTTT. This translates into CASRGLAGSTDTQYF.

This chain joins TRBV6-1 and TRBJ2-5; 10 bases are a match to TRBD2. This CDR3 contains 14 residues. Germline V gives CDR1 MNHNS, CDR2 SASEGT. The trim removed 10 bases at V and 4 bases at J, leaving 9 bases unmatched. CDR3 coding DNA: TGTGCCACCCTTAGAAGCGGGGGGGGAGAGACCCAGTACTTC. It specifies CATLRSGGGETQYF.

The rearrangement links TRBV29-1 to TRBJ1-1; D possibly corresponds to TRBD1 (6 bases). Per the germline V gene, CDR1 is SQVTM and CDR2 is ANQGSEA. The V gene lost 4 bases and the J gene lost 5 bases, with 14 bases spanning the gap. The CDR3 contains 13 residues. The CDR3 DNA is TGCAGCGTTGCAGGGGTGTCCGGGACTGAAGCTTTCTTT. Its protein is CSVAGVSGTEAFF.

The chain is built from TRBV27 and TRBJ1-1; the D gene is possibly TRBD1 (5 bases). The V gene's germline CDR1 is MNHEY and CDR2 SMNVEV (reference sequence). The CDR3 covers 14 residues. V lost 2 bases and J 4 bases, leaving 11 bases between the germline ends. CDR3 in amino acids: CASSLQRGVTEAFF. CDR3 sequence (DNA): TGTGCCAGCAGTTTACAACGGGGGGTCACTGAAGCTTTCTTT.

The chain joins TRBV27 to TRBJ2-7, with 7 bases matching TRBD2. This CDR3 has 15 residues. With 4 bases clipped from V and 0 bases from J, the junction kept 6 bases outside the gene matches. Per germline, CDR1 MNHEY and CDR2 SMNVEV (reference sequence). The CDR3 reads CASSYSSGSSYEQYF. The CDR3, as DNA: TGTGCCAGCAGTTATTCTAGCGGTAGCTCCTACGAGCAGTACTTC.

The rearrangement joins TRBV2 to TRBJ2-5; 8 nucleotides agree with TRBD1. V trimming: 5 bases; J trimming: 5 bases; junction bases outside the gene matches: 7. Per germline, CDR1 SNHLY and CDR2 FYNNEI. The CDR3 loop spans 14 amino acids. The CDR3 DNA follows: TGTGCCAGCAGTAGCCGGACAGGGTCGGAGACCCAGTACTTC. This encodes CASSSRTGSETQYF.

This chain uses TRBV9 with TRBJ2-1; TRBD2 might be the D (6 bases). The CDR3 sequence is 16 residues long. V was pared by 4 bases and J by 7 bases, with 21 bases between. CDR1 is SGDLS and CDR2 is YYNGEE in the germline V gene. The CDR3 DNA follows: TGTGCCAGCAGCAGCGCCTCTAGTCCTCGGGGGAATGAGCAGTTCTTC. Residues: CASSSASSPRGNEQFF.

The V and J genes are TRBV5-1 and TRBJ2-7, with D possibly matching TRBD1 (6 bases). The CDR3 has 14 amino acids. V dropped 4 bases and J dropped 0 bases, with 11 bases sitting between them. Germline V gene lookup returns CDR1 SGHRS and CDR2 YFSETQ. The CDR3 is CASSTRDNSYEQYF. The CDR3 nucleotides are TGCGCCAGCAGCACCCGGGACAACTCCTACGAGCAGTACTTC.

The V call is TRBV6-5, the J call TRBJ1-2; D ambiguous. Trimming shortened V by 0 bases and J by 5 bases, and 7 bases separated the two germline ends. The CDR3 loop spans 13 amino acids. Germline CDR1 reads MNHEY; CDR2 reads SVGAGI. The CDR3 DNA sequence: TGTGCCAGCAGTTACTCATCGACTTATGGCTACACCTTC. Translated: CASSYSSTYGYTF.

The chain links TRBV7-2 to TRBJ1-4; weak D call: TRBD1 (6 bases). With 1 base removed from V and 0 bases from J, the gap between germline ends came to 9 bases. Per the germline V gene, CDR1 is SGHTA and CDR2 is FQGNSA. The CDR3 runs 16 residues. This CDR3 is CASSLGQAPTNEKLFF. In DNA form, the CDR3 reads TGTGCCAGCAGCTTAGGACAGGCCCCAACTAATGAAAAACTGTTTTTT.

The chain recombines TRBV19 with TRBJ1-6; the match to TRBD1 covers 7 bases. This CDR3 is built from 16 residues. The trim removed 5 bases at V and 7 bases at J, leaving 11 bases unmatched. The germline gives CDR1 LNHDA, CDR2 SQIVND (reference sequence). CDR3 sequence (DNA): TGTGCCAGTAGTCCCATAAGACAGGGAAGAAATTCACCCCTCCACTTT. This gives the protein CASSPIRQGRNSPLHF.

The chain links TRBV30 to TRBJ2-4, with D maybe TRBD1 (5 bases). The CDR3 has 16 amino acids. V was trimmed by 1 base and J by 3 bases, leaving 16 bases between them. Germline loops: CDR1 GTSNPN, CDR2 SVGIG (reference sequence). CDR3 in amino acids: CAWSATGRRGKNIQYF. The DNA for the CDR3 is TGTGCCTGGAGTGCCACAGGCCGGCGAGGCAAAAACATTCAGTACTTC.

This chain uses TRBV14 with TRBJ2-7, with a tentative D call TRBD1 (6 bases). Trimming removed 5 bases at V and 7 bases at J, with 15 bases between. Germline CDR1 and CDR2: SGHDN and FVKESK. This CDR3 spans 13 amino acids. CDR3 region: CASSKQGSSEQYF. CDR3 in DNA: TGTGCCAGCAGCAAACAGGGTTCTTCTGAGCAGTACTTC.